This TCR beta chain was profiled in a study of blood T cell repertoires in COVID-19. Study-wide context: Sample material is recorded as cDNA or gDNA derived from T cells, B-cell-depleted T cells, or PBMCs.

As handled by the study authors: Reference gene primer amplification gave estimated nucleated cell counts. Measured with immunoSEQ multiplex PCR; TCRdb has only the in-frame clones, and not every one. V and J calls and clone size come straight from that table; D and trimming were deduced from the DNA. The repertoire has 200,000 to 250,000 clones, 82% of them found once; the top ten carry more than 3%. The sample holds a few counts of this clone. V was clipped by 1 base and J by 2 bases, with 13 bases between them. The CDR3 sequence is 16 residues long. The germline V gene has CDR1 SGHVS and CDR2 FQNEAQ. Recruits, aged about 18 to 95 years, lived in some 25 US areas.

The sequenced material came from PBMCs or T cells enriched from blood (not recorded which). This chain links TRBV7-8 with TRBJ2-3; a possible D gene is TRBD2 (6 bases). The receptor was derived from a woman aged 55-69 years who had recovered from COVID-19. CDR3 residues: CASSLVGEATTDTQYF. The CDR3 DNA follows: TGTGCCAGCAGCTTAGTAGGGGAGGCCACCACAGATACGCAGTATTTT.